Below, one TCR beta chain is given with its context. The sample comes from a study of blood T cell repertoires in COVID-19. Study summary: Acute and convalescent COVID-19 samples came from the United States, Italy and Spain.

Authors' analysis steps: Reference gene primer amplification yielded estimated nucleated cell counts. Sequenced by immunoSEQ multiplex PCR; TCRdb stores in-frame clones only, minus some. The V and J calls and clone size were taken over from that table, and D and trimming were inferred from the DNA. This sample has around 100,000 clones, with about 85% found just once. The material sequenced was peripheral blood. The TCR sequence derives from a human donor in a cohort sampled during active COVID-19.

The CDR3 is CASSPGTGFEKLFF. DNA of the CDR3: TGTGCCAGCTCACCAGGGACAGGCTTTGAAAAACTGTTTTTT. This chain joins TRBV18 and TRBJ1-4; 8 nucleotides line up with TRBD1. The CDR3 has 14 residues. Germline V lookup: CDR1 KGHSH, CDR2 LQKENI. After removal of 2 bases from V and 7 bases from J, the junction contained 3 bases not matched to a gene. The variable domain in full, with the rest retrieved from reference TRBV18 and TRBJ1-4, is NAGVMQNPRHLVRRRGQEARLRCSPMKGHSHVYWYRQLPEEGLKFMVYLQKENIIDESGMPKERFSAEFPKEGPSILRIQQVVRGDSAAYFCASSPGTGFEKLFFGSGTQLSVL.